The 12 T cell receptor beta chains in this list originate from one sample, sequenced in a study of memory CD4+ T cells and cytomegalovirus serostatus. The sort gate was single viable CD3+CD4+CD8-CD45RO+ cells for memory CD4+ T cells. TCRdb's table, derived via immunoSEQ multiplex PCR, lists solely in-frame clones and lacks some. This sample carries about 58,000 clones, 82% of them seen once, and the ten largest clones take roughly 0.5%. The sequencing input was memory CD4+ T cells from blood. These receptor sequences come from an adult in good health and CMV-seronegative. Some clones in this sample may be carry-over from other donors' samples.

The chain joins TRBV28 to TRBJ1-4, with a possible D match to TRBD1 (6 bases). V was cut by 5 bases and J by 7 bases, with 14 bases left in between. The CDR3 spans 14 residues. Germline V gives CDR1 MDHEN, CDR2 SYDVKM. CDR3 protein: CASSTTGLVEKLFF. In DNA form, the CDR3 reads TGTGCCAGCAGTACCACAGGGTTAGTTGAAAAACTGTTTTTT.

The CDR3 loop reads CASSLGTPGTEAFF. In nucleotides, the CDR3 is TGTGCCAGCAGCTTAGGTACCCCCGGCACTGAAGCTTTCTTT. V usage is TRBV7-6 and J usage is TRBJ1-1; D not resolved. Trimming stripped 1 base from V and 4 bases from J, with 10 bases between. The CDR3 extends over 14 amino acids. CDR1 SGHVS and CDR2 FNYEAQ come from the germline V gene.

This chain connects TRBV27 to TRBJ2-3; 11 nucleotides agree with TRBD2. CDR3 size: 18 residues. Germline trimming cut 9 bases from V and 4 bases from J; bases unmatched to any gene: 18. Germline CDR1 reads MNHEY; CDR2 reads SMNVEV (reference sequence). The CDR3 region is CARSGTSGNTTYPDTQYF. The DNA for the CDR3 is TGTGCCAGGAGCGGGACTAGCGGAAATACCACTTATCCAGATACGCAGTATTTT.

The chain recombines TRBV6-1 with TRBJ1-2; 8 positions agree with TRBD1. The trim removed 7 bases at V and 5 bases at J, leaving 9 bases unmatched. Germline lookup yields CDR1 MNHNS and CDR2 SASEGT. This CDR3 is built from 14 residues. DNA of the CDR3: TGTGCCAGCACTCCCGACAGGGGAGGATATGGCTACACCTTC. Encoded protein: CASTPDRGGYGYTF.

The gene calls are TRBV6-1 and TRBJ1-2; D is undetermined. V lost 7 bases to trimming and J lost 0 bases, with 9 bases between them. This CDR3 is built from 13 residues. Germline values: CDR1 MNHNS, CDR2 SASEGT. This CDR3 is CASTAIANYGYTF. The CDR3 nucleotides are TGTGCCAGCACGGCTATAGCTAACTATGGCTACACCTTC.

The CDR3, as DNA: TGTGCCAGCAGTTTATTCGGGGGGGACAGGGGAGGGTATGGCTACACCTTC. It is translated as CASSLFGGDRGGYGYTF. This rearrangement joins TRBV27 to TRBJ1-2; 10 positions agree with TRBD1. CDR1 and CDR2 from the germline V gene are MNHEY and SMNVEV (reference sequence). The V and J ends lost 1 base and 5 bases, in that order; junction bases with no gene match: 10. The CDR3 runs 17 residues.

This chain links TRBV7-2 with TRBJ2-2, with D possibly being TRBD1 (6 bases). Germline V CDR1 and CDR2: SGHTA, FQGNSA. Trimming shortened V by 6 bases and J by 8 bases, and 22 bases separated the two germline ends. The CDR3 spans 16 residues. CDR3 in amino acids: CASSYLGAHLGGELFF. The CDR3 DNA reads as TGTGCCAGCAGTTACTTGGGGGCCCACCTTGGAGGGGAGCTGTTTTTT.

The chain carries TRBV6-8 and TRBJ1-3; possibly TRBD1 for D (6 bases). Germline assignment: CDR1 MNHGY and CDR2 SAAAGT. This CDR3 contains 20 residues. V lost 5 bases and J 0 bases, leaving 26 bases between the germline ends. CDR3 DNA sequence: TGTGCCAGCAGTCTTAAACCGGACAGCAAAGAAAGCTCCTCTGGAAACACCATATATTTT. The encoded protein is CASSLKPDSKESSSGNTIYF.

The chain links TRBV6-5 to TRBJ2-5; 8 bases line up with TRBD1. The CDR3 sequence is 15 residues long. Germline CDR1 is MNHEY and CDR2 is SVGAGI. J gave up 1 base and V 6 bases, and 7 bases lay outside the gene matches. Written as DNA, the CDR3 is TGTGCCAGCAGCCTCCTCGGACAGGGCCAAGAGACCCAGTACTTC. This translates into CASSLLGQGQETQYF.

The J gene is TRBJ1-5, the V gene TRBV28, with TRBD1 as a possible D gene (5 bases). The length of the CDR3 is 14 residues. V lost 6 bases and J 6 bases, leaving 15 bases between the germline ends. Per the germline V gene, CDR1 is MDHEN and CDR2 is SYDVKM. Here the CDR3 reads CASSSGAPSQPQHF. CDR3 nucleotide sequence: TGTGCCAGCAGCTCCGGGGCCCCCAGTCAGCCCCAGCATTTT.

The chain recombines TRBV7-9 with TRBJ1-5; no clear D. Trimming removed 4 bases from V and 4 bases from J, with 8 bases in between. Germline CDR1 and CDR2: SEHNR and FQNEAQ (reference sequence). The CDR3 is 13 residues long. In DNA form, the CDR3 reads TGTGCCAGCAGCTACGACGGGAATCAGCCCCAGCATTTT. The encoded protein is CASSYDGNQPQHF.

V is TRBV11-1 and J is TRBJ2-6; D ambiguous. The germline V and J ends were trimmed by 5 bases and 1 base, with 18 bases remaining between them. This CDR3 spans 18 amino acids. Per the germline V gene, CDR1 is SGHAT and CDR2 is FQDESV (reference sequence). The CDR3 coding sequence is TGTGCCAGCAGCCCTATTAGCTTGGTGGGGTCTGGGGCCAACGTCCTGACTTTC. Translated: CASSPISLVGSGANVLTF.